In its sample, the clone carrying this TCR beta chain was seen a few times. Attachment of unique molecular identifiers to individual cDNA molecules was performed in the library. Under the authors' procedure: Sample-level TCR yields exhibited a median of approximately 88,000, with a range of roughly 20,000 to 750,000. TCRdb re-called the RACE reads through MiXCR, storing one row per CDR3 protein. What appears here as the V and J calls and clone size reflects TCRdb's work, not the paper's. The sample shows about 350,000 distinct CDR3 sequences, over 5% of them seen only once. This entry is derived from a study of human T cells and chemical hapten exposure. Germline values: CDR1 LGHNA, CDR2 YNFKEQ. Trimming pared 4 bases from V and 7 bases from J, leaving 7 bases between. The CDR3 runs to 12 residues. The time point here: pre-sensitization, week 0. Regarding treatment: therapeutic diphenylcyclopropenone sensitization with weekly scalp DPC.

Sequenced here: whole blood, sampled in connection with sensitization to the hapten diphenylcyclopropenone (DPC). The source is a woman between 18 and 29 years old with alopecia areata. Some clones in this sample may be carry-over from other donors' samples. The rearrangement uses TRBV4-2 and TRBJ2-2; perhaps TRBD2 as D (5 bases). The CDR3 bases are TGTGCCAGCAGCCTGGGAGACGGGGAGCTGTTTTTT. This gives the protein CASSLGDGELFF.